Listed below are T cell receptor beta chains from one sample, sequenced in a study of T-cell reconstitution after alpha-beta-depleted transplantation in children. TCRdb ran MiXCR on the PCR reads and lists one entry per CDR3 protein. In the table there are around 600,000 distinct CDR3 sequences, 8% to 11% of which are singletons. The sample here was PBMCs from the stem cell graft donor, taken from the stem cell graft. Receptors originate from a human donor who donated a stem cell graft to a child with acute myeloid leukemia. CDR3s include the opening cysteine and the closing phenylalanine or tryptophan. D genes are given only for firm matches. Some rows have no size entry. The others give once, few or many, or a class for an expanded clone.

TRBJ2-1 TRBD2 few TRBV12-3/TRBV12-4 CASRSSGRAYNEQFF TGTGCCAGCAGATCTAGCGGGAGGGCTTACAATGAGCAGTTCTTC
TRBJ2-5 - - TRBV29-1 CSVGTGTNQETQYF TGCAGCGTTGGGACCGGGACCAACCAAGAGACCCAGTACTTC
TRBJ2-1 TRBD2 many TRBV20-1 CSSLLVAGGGNEQFF TGCAGTTCCTTACTGGTAGCGGGAGGGGGCAATGAGCAGTTCTTC
TRBJ2-7 - few TRBV5-1 CASSLAARTESYEQYF TGCGCCAGCAGCTTGGCGGCTCGGACGGAAAGCTACGAGCAGTACTTC
TRBJ2-1 TRBD1 - TRBV11-3 CASSYSPGGPMSYNEQFF TGTGCCAGCAGCTATAGTCCAGGGGGCCCTATGTCCTACAATGAGCAGTTCTTC
TRBJ2-7 TRBD1 - TRBV6-1 CASRSPNPGQGNEQYF TGTGCCAGCAGGAGCCCAAATCCGGGACAGGGTAACGAGCAGTACTTC
TRBJ2-7 - few TRBV29-1 CSVGGVLLYEQYF TGCAGCGTTGGAGGGGTACTCCTCTACGAGCAGTACTTC
TRBJ2-5 - - TRBV6-1 CASSEDLARRETQYF TGTGCCAGCAGTGAAGACCTCGCCCGGAGGGAGACCCAGTACTTC
TRBJ2-1 TRBD2 many TRBV9 CASSDSGTSGRRQFF TGTGCCAGCAGCGACTCCGGGACTAGCGGGAGGAGGCAGTTCTTC
TRBJ2-5 TRBD1 - TRBV28 CASLGQGLGETQYF TGTGCCAGCCTGGGACAGGGTCTAGGGGAGACCCAGTACTTC
TRBJ1-2 TRBD1 few TRBV10-3 CAISPDRGDGYTF TGTGCCATCAGCCCGGACAGGGGGGATGGCTACACCTTC
TRBJ2-2 - once TRBV11-2 CASSSRGMGQLNAGELFF TGTGCCAGCAGCTCGCGAGGGATGGGGCAGCTGAACGCCGGGGAGCTGTTTTTT
TRBJ2-1 TRBD1 - TRBV6-2/TRBV6-3 CASSYATRTGFYNEQFF TGTGCCAGCAGTTACGCCACTCGGACAGGTTTCTACAATGAGCAGTTCTTC
TRBJ2-5 - many TRBV7-9 CASSSPSGYQETQYF TGTGCCAGCAGCTCTCCATCAGGGTACCAAGAGACCCAGTACTTC
TRBJ2-7 - many TRBV27 CASSYRGRLEQYF TGTGCCAGCAGTTATAGGGGACGTCTCGAGCAGTACTTC
TRBJ1-1 - many TRBV12-3/TRBV12-4 CASSLRESTEAFF TGTGCCAGCAGTCTAAGGGAGTCCACTGAAGCTTTCTTT
TRBJ2-7 - many TRBV20-1 CSAKKSWNRDYEQYF TGCAGTGCTAAAAAGAGTTGGAACAGGGACTACGAGCAGTACTTC
TRBJ2-5 TRBD2 many TRBV6-1 CASSQRERETQYF TGTGCCAGCAGCCAGCGGGAGAGGGAGACCCAGTACTTC
TRBJ2-1 - few TRBV19 CASSIEWALNPFF TGTGCCAGTAGTATAGAGTGGGCCCTGAACCCGTTCTTC
TRBJ2-7 - many TRBV12-3/TRBV12-4 CASSFQGLGYEQYF TGTGCCAGCAGTTTCCAGGGCCTGGGCTACGAGCAGTACTTC
TRBJ1-1 - few TRBV29-1 CSSRRQLYTEAFF TGCAGCTCCCGGAGGCAACTCTACACTGAAGCTTTCTTT
TRBJ1-1 - few TRBV5-1 CASQSWGQLNTEAFF TGCGCCAGCCAGTCGTGGGGACAACTGAACACTGAAGCTTTCTTT
TRBJ2-4 TRBD1 many TRBV29-1 CSVEGGDRSIQYF TGCAGCGTTGAAGGTGGGGACAGGAGCATTCAGTACTTC
TRBJ2-1 TRBD2 few TRBV11-3 CASSLGGGRYYNEQFF TGTGCCAGCAGCTTAGGGGGCGGGAGGTACTACAATGAGCAGTTCTTC
TRBJ2-7 - - TRBV20-1 CSASQPYEQYF TGCAGTGCTAGTCAACCCTACGAGCAGTACTTC
TRBJ2-5 - few TRBV18 CASSPPSTEETQYF TGTGCCAGCTCACCACCCTCGACAGAAGAGACCCAGTACTTC
TRBJ1-1 TRBD1 few TRBV7-9 CASSSTVTGVGTEAFF TGTGCCAGCAGCTCTACCGTGACAGGGGTCGGCACTGAAGCTTTCTTT
TRBJ1-1 - few TRBV25-1 CASSEVTGHAEAFF TGTGCCAGCAGTGAAGTAACAGGGCACGCTGAAGCTTTCTTT
TRBJ2-7 - many TRBV20-1 CSARDLGVEQYF TGCAGTGCTAGAGATCTCGGCGTCGAGCAGTACTTC
TRBJ2-7 - few TRBV3-1 CASSQDGGIYEQYF TGTGCCAGCAGCCAAGATGGAGGCATCTACGAGCAGTACTTC
TRBJ2-1 - many TRBV7-2 CASSLDSLSYNEQFF TGTGCCAGCAGCCTCGACTCGCTCTCCTACAATGAGCAGTTCTTC
TRBJ2-2 - - TRBV9 CASRDAPWAGELFF TGTGCCAGCAGGGATGCCCCCTGGGCCGGGGAGCTGTTTTTT
TRBJ2-3 TRBD2 many TRBV11-2 CASSLVGLAGNTQYF TGTGCCAGCAGCTTAGTAGGTCTAGCGGGAAATACGCAGTATTTT
TRBJ1-5 - few TRBV12-3/TRBV12-4 CASSQHTGGVSNQPQHF TGTGCCAGCAGTCAACACACCGGAGGGGTTAGCAATCAGCCCCAGCATTTT
TRBJ1-3 - - TRBV12-3/TRBV12-4 CASSSVRRSGNTIYF TGTGCCAGCAGTTCAGTTAGGCGCTCTGGAAACACCATATATTTT
TRBJ1-1 TRBD1 few TRBV29-1 CSAGGSGGAFF TGCAGCGCCGGGGGCTCAGGGGGAGCTTTCTTT
TRBJ1-1 TRBD1 many TRBV4-3 CASSHGGTGGTEAFF TGCGCCAGCAGCCACGGAGGGACAGGGGGCACTGAAGCTTTCTTT
TRBJ2-5 TRBD1 few TRBV20-1 CSARERTGRETQYF TGCAGTGCTAGAGAGAGGACAGGGAGAGAGACCCAGTACTTC
TRBJ1-1 - many TRBV3-1 CASSLAGGETEAFF TGTGCCAGCAGCCTAGCAGGAGGGGAGACTGAAGCTTTCTTT
TRBJ2-5 - few TRBV7-2 CASTASARQVGETQYF TGTGCCAGCACGGCGAGCGCCCGACAAGTAGGGGAGACCCAGTACTTC
TRBJ1-1 - many TRBV29-1 CSVENYGSKAEAFF TGCAGCGTTGAAAACTATGGCAGTAAGGCCGAAGCTTTCTTT
TRBJ2-3 TRBD2 many TRBV20-1 CSAIPSSGISTDTQYF TGCAGTGCTATCCCTTCTAGCGGGATTAGCACAGATACGCAGTATTTT
TRBJ2-1 TRBD2 many TRBV9 CASSGQLAGPTDEQFF TGTGCCAGCAGCGGGCAACTAGCGGGACCAACTGATGAGCAGTTCTTC
TRBJ2-2 - - TRBV30 CAWSDYTGELFF TGTGCCTGGAGCGACTACACCGGGGAGCTGTTTTTT
TRBJ1-6 - few TRBV12-3/TRBV12-4 CASSVDSYNSPLHF TGTGCCAGCAGTGTGGACTCCTATAATTCACCCCTCCACTTT
TRBJ2-1 - many TRBV5-1 CASSLAGAVVGNEQFF TGCGCCAGCAGCTTGGCCGGAGCGGTGGTGGGGAATGAGCAGTTCTTC
TRBJ1-1 - few TRBV29-1 CSVNGASTEAFF TGCAGCGTGAACGGGGCGAGTACTGAAGCTTTCTTT
TRBJ2-3 TRBD2 few TRBV7-2 CASRDYSGISTDTQYF TGTGCCAGCAGGGATTATAGCGGGATTAGCACAGATACGCAGTATTTT
TRBJ1-5 - few TRBV12-3/TRBV12-4 CASSSGRFGGPQHF TGTGCCAGCAGTTCCGGACGCTTTGGAGGGCCCCAGCATTTT
TRBJ2-1 - few TRBV30 CAWSVTRNRGNEQFF TGTGCCTGGAGTGTTACACGCAATCGGGGCAATGAGCAGTTCTTC
TRBJ2-4 - few TRBV4-3 CASSLLITKGARGEGLAKNIQYF TGCGCCAGCAGCCTCCTAATCACCAAGGGGGCGCGGGGGGAAGGGCTAGCCAAAAACATTCAGTACTTC
TRBJ2-1 TRBD2 few TRBV25-1 CASSEWRSGRTEADEQFF TGTGCCAGCAGTGAATGGCGTAGCGGGAGAACAGAAGCGGATGAGCAGTTCTTC
TRBJ1-1 - few TRBV7-3 CASSSRVGDTEAFF TGTGCCAGCAGCTCCAGGGTCGGGGACACTGAAGCTTTCTTT